This is a list of T cell receptor beta chains from one sample in a study of naive and memory T cell subsets. TCRdb re-derived calls from the UMI-ligation and nested PCR reads in MiXCR, one entry per CDR3 protein. The table has about 85,000 distinct CDR3 sequences, about an eighth seen once. Sequenced sample: central memory CD4+ T cells from blood. These receptors originate from a human donor in good health. CDR3s include the opening cysteine and the closing phenylalanine or tryptophan. Fields, in order: clone size, J gene, V gene, D gene, CDR3 DNA, CDR3 protein. The D gene is left open where the match is weak. For some rows the clone size is stated as once, few or many, or as a class when expanded; others skip it.

few | TRBJ2-3 | TRBV5-1 | NA | TGCGCCAGCAGCCAAGGAAACAGGGGCACAGATACGCAGTATTTT | CASSQGNRGTDTQYF
few | TRBJ2-3 | TRBV6-1 | NA | TGTGCCGGACAAAGCACAGATACGCAGTATTTT | CAGQSTDTQYF
NA | TRBJ2-1 | TRBV20-1 | TRBD2 | TGCAGTGCTAGAAGTTTTAGACTAGCGGAACGAGAATACAATGAGCAGTTCTTC | CSARSFRLAEREYNEQFF
NA | TRBJ1-6 | TRBV5-1 | NA | TGCGCCAGCAGCTCTACAACAGGAGCTTCACCCCTCCACTTT | CASSSTTGASPLHF
many | TRBJ2-7 | TRBV20-1 | NA | TGCAGTGCTAGTCCCGTAGCCGGGGCACAGGATTACGAGCAGTACTTC | CSASPVAGAQDYEQYF
many | TRBJ2-2 | TRBV28 | NA | TGTGCCAGCAGTTTGGGCGCCAAAAGGGCCGGGGAGCTGTTTTTT | CASSLGAKRAGELFF
NA | TRBJ2-1 | TRBV7-2 | NA | TGTGCCAGCAGCTTAGTGGCGGTCGAGCAGTTCTTC | CASSLVAVEQFF
NA | TRBJ1-5 | TRBV7-9 | NA | TGTGCCAGCAGCGCCGACAATCACGGGAATCAGCCCCAGCATTTT | CASSADNHGNQPQHF
few | TRBJ1-4 | TRBV18 | NA | TGTGCCAGCTCACCACTTGAAAACAGGGCCTCTAATGAAAAACTGTTTTTT | CASSPLENRASNEKLFF
NA | TRBJ2-7 | TRBV29-1 | NA | TGCAGCGTTGAAGATGGGGGTAACTACGAGCAGTACTTC | CSVEDGGNYEQYF
many | TRBJ1-1 | TRBV12-3/TRBV12-4 | NA | TGTGCCAGCAGTCCCTCCCTTACTGAAGCTTTCTTT | CASSPSLTEAFF
few | TRBJ2-1 | TRBV2 | TRBD1 | TGTGCCAGCGATAGGGGGCCATACAATGAGCAGTTCTTC | CASDRGPYNEQFF
many | TRBJ2-2 | TRBV5-4 | NA | TGTGCCAGCAGCTTGTTTTTTGCAGGCCGCACCGGGGAGCTGTTTTTT | CASSLFFAGRTGELFF
NA | TRBJ2-1 | TRBV12-3/TRBV12-4 | TRBD1 | TGTGCCAGCAGTCGTGACAGGGTCGGCGAGAATGAGCAGTTCTTC | CASSRDRVGENEQFF
NA | TRBJ2-1 | TRBV4-1 | TRBD2 | TGCGCCAGCAGCCGGTCACTAGCGGGAGACGAGCAGTTCTTC | CASSRSLAGDEQFF
NA | TRBJ1-3 | TRBV3-1 | TRBD1 | TGTGCCAGCAGACAGGGGGCTGGAAACACCATATATTTT | CASRQGAGNTIYF
NA | TRBJ2-3 | TRBV28 | NA | TGTGCCAGCAGTTTATCAGGTCTCGGAACTAGCACAGATACGCAGTATTTT | CASSLSGLGTSTDTQYF
many | TRBJ2-3 | TRBV7-2 | NA | TGTGCCAGCAGCTTAGAGCTCGGCGTCACAGATACGCAGTATTTT | CASSLELGVTDTQYF
few | TRBJ1-2 | TRBV5-6 | TRBD1 | TGTGCCAGCAGCTTGTTACAAGCCGGGACAGGGGGCGCCTATGGCTACACCTTC | CASSLLQAGTGGAYGYTF
many | TRBJ2-2 | TRBV7-8 | NA | TGTGCCAGCAGCTCCGGGTGGAGCACCGGGGAGCTGTTTTTT | CASSSGWSTGELFF
NA | TRBJ2-2 | TRBV5-1 | NA | TGCGCCAGCAGTTCGGGGGTTGGCACCGGGGAGCTGTTTTTT | CASSSGVGTGELFF
NA | TRBJ2-3 | TRBV14 | NA | TGTGCCAGCAGCCAAACTCGGGGCGGGTACAGCACAGATACGCAGTATTTT | CASSQTRGGYSTDTQYF
few | TRBJ2-1 | TRBV12-3/TRBV12-4 | TRBD2 | TGTGCCAGCACCGCTATACTAGCGGGGGAGCAGTTCTTC | CASTAILAGEQFF
few | TRBJ2-3 | TRBV12-3/TRBV12-4 | TRBD2 | TGTGCCAGCAGTTTCCGCGCGGGAGGGCTGGGGGATACGCAGTATTTT | CASSFRAGGLGDTQYF
many | TRBJ1-2 | TRBV30 | NA | TGTGCCTGGAGTCGACAGCTATATGGCTACACCTTC | CAWSRQLYGYTF
few | TRBJ2-7 | TRBV11-1 | TRBD2 | TGTGCCAGCAGCTTTATAGCGGGGGGCACCTACGAGCAGTACTTC | CASSFIAGGTYEQYF
few | TRBJ1-6 | TRBV7-9 | NA | TGTGCCAGCAGCCCGGTCTATAATTCACCCCTCCACTTT | CASSPVYNSPLHF
many | TRBJ2-7 | TRBV12-3/TRBV12-4 | TRBD1 | TGTGCCAGCAGTAGCCGGGACAGGGTCAACGAGCAGTACTTC | CASSSRDRVNEQYF
many | TRBJ2-7 | TRBV29-1 | NA | TGCAGCGTTGAAGGGGGTCCTGACAGTCGATACTACGAGCAGTACTTC | CSVEGGPDSRYYEQYF
many | TRBJ2-5 | TRBV18 | NA | TGTGCCAGCCCTCTACCAGGGATACGGGGGACCCAGTACTTC | CASPLPGIRGTQYF
many | TRBJ2-5 | TRBV3-1 | TRBD2 | TGTGCCAGCAGCCAAGGCGGGAGCGGGACTAGACGAACCCAGTACTTC | CASSQGGSGTRRTQYF
few | TRBJ2-7 | TRBV6-1 | NA | TGTGCCAGCAACCCCAACAGGGCTGTCTACGAGCAGTACTTC | CASNPNRAVYEQYF
NA | TRBJ1-5 | TRBV28 | NA | TGTGCCAGCAGTCTACTGGGGCAGCCCCAGCATTTT | CASSLLGQPQHF
few | TRBJ2-5 | TRBV20-1 | NA | TGCAGTGCTAGGACCCAAGAGACCCAGTACTTC | CSARTQETQYF
NA | TRBJ1-5 | TRBV3-1 | NA | TGTGCCAGCAGCCAAGAACTTGGACAGAGCAATCAGCCCCAGCATTTT | CASSQELGQSNQPQHF
NA | TRBJ2-3 | TRBV7-2 | NA | TGTGCCAGCAGCTTAGTAGGGGGGAGTGCAGATACGCAGTATTTT | CASSLVGGSADTQYF
many | TRBJ2-5 | TRBV28 | NA | TGTGCCAGCAGTCCCTCGCGAACAGAGACCCAGTACTTC | CASSPSRTETQYF
NA | TRBJ1-4 | TRBV19 | NA | TGTGCCAGTAGTATCCCGACCGGGACACGGAATGAAAAACTGTTTTTT | CASSIPTGTRNEKLFF
NA | TRBJ2-7 | TRBV20-1 | NA | TGCAGTGCTAGACCCTCATCCGAGCAGTACTTC | CSARPSSEQYF
many | TRBJ2-1 | TRBV6-5 | TRBD2 | TGTGCCAGCAGTTCCGGGGGACTAGCGGGAAGGAATGAGCAGTTCTTC | CASSSGGLAGRNEQFF
many | TRBJ2-7 | TRBV27 | TRBD1 | TGTGCCAGCAGTGTAAGATCCGGACAGGGGCTGGGGGAGCAGTACTTC | CASSVRSGQGLGEQYF
few | TRBJ2-3 | TRBV27 | NA | TGTGCCAGCAGTTTATCGGCTAGCACAGATACGCAGTATTTT | CASSLSASTDTQYF
few | TRBJ2-7 | TRBV6-2/TRBV6-3 | NA | TGTGCCAGCATCGGACCGAGACCCACCTACGAGCAGTACTTC | CASIGPRPTYEQYF